This T cell receptor (beta chain) was observed in a study of cytomegalovirus exposure and HLA in healthy donors. Findings of the study overall: The majority of TCR sequences were rare, yet some public TCRs appeared in many donors. Compared with the roughly 670-donor mean, an Asian-associated ancestry cluster reportedly had fewer N-insertions, according to a later analysis.

This CDR3 is 13 amino acids long. The V and J ends lost 0 bases and 5 bases respectively, with 7 bases between them. The V gene's germline CDR1 is SGHTA and CDR2 FQGTGA. The PCR made use of 60 Vbeta and 13 Jbeta primers. TCRdb's copy holds only in-frame clones and misses some; the assay was immunoSEQ multiplex PCR. This table has 90,000 to 100,000 clones, around 70% appearing once. Turning to this clone: Antigen: not known.

The genes are TRBV7-3 and TRBJ2-5, with D hard to call. The TCR sequence derives from a female donor in good health and CMV-seronegative. Sequenced material: PBMCs. The CDR3 nucleotides read TGTGCCAGCAGCTTAACTGGTGCGGAGACCCAGTACTTC. It translates to CASSLTGAETQYF. The variable domain in full, completed from reference TRBV7-3 and TRBJ2-5, reads GAGVSQTPSNKVTEKGKYVELRCDPISGHTALYWYRQSLGQGPEFLIYFQGTGAADDSGLPNDRFFAVRPEGSVSTLKIQRTERGDSAVYLCASSLTGAETQYFGPGTRLLVL.